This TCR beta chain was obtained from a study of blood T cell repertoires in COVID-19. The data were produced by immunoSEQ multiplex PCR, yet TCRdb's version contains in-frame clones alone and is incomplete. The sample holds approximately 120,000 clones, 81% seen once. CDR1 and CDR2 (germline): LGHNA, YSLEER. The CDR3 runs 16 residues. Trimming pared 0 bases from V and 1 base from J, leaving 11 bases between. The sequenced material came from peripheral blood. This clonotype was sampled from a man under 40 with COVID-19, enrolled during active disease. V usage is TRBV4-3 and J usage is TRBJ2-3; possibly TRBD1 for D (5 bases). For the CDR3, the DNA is TGCGCCAGCAGCCAAGAAATACGCAGGGGCACAGATACGCAGTATTTT. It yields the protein CASSQEIRRGTDTQYF.